These 12 T cell receptor beta chains share one sample of origin, sequenced in a study of blood T cell repertoires in COVID-19. The table came from immunoSEQ multiplex PCR; TCRdb's copy has only in-frame clones and leaves some out. This sample has under 90,000 clones, with approximately 80% found just once. Sequencing was carried out using peripheral blood. Receptors originate from an elderly man with acute or convalescent COVID-19.

V and J are TRBV19 and TRBJ1-5; 10 nucleotides line up with TRBD1. The length of the CDR3 is 16 residues. V trimming: 8 bases; J trimming: 1 base; junction bases outside the gene matches: 8. The V gene's germline CDR1 is LNHDA and CDR2 SQIVND (reference sequence). The CDR3 DNA follows: TGTGCCAGTGATACAAGGGACAGGGGAAGCAATCAGCCCCAGCATTTT. Its translation is CASDTRDRGSNQPQHF.

This clone was found a few times. The DNA for the CDR3 is TGCAGTGCTAGTAAACAGGGGAATCAGCCCCAGCATTTT. Protein sequence: CSASKQGNQPQHF. The chain is built from TRBV20-1 and TRBJ1-5, with TRBD1 matching 7 bases. This CDR3 contains 13 residues. The trim removed 3 bases at V and 4 bases at J, leaving 3 bases unmatched. Germline CDR1 reads DFQATT; CDR2 reads SNEGSKA (reference sequence).

CDR3 sequence (DNA): TGCGCCAGCCCCCCCACTCCCAATCAGCCCCAGCATTTT. Protein product: CASPPTPNQPQHF. V is TRBV5-1 and J is TRBJ1-5, with D hard to call. The V end was cut by 7 bases, the J end by 3 bases, with 11 bases between. The CDR3 has 13 residues. CDR1 is SGHRS and CDR2 is YFSETQ in the germline V gene.

The chain is built from TRBV5-6 and TRBJ1-6; 11 nucleotides match TRBD1. Germline CDR1 reads SGHDT; CDR2 reads YYEEEE. V was pared by 6 bases and J by 7 bases, with 3 bases of the junction left unmatched. The CDR3 contains 14 residues. This chain's CDR3 is CASTRDRGNSPLHF. The CDR3 DNA is TGTGCCAGCACCCGGGACAGGGGGAATTCACCCCTCCACTTT.

This chain uses TRBV18 with TRBJ1-3; D not certain. Trimming took off 3 bases at V and 1 base at J, with 16 bases between the two ends. Germline V CDR1 and CDR2: KGHSH, LQKENI. The CDR3 extends over 17 amino acids. The CDR3 sequence is CASSPFGPGSSGNTIYF. In DNA, the CDR3 is TGTGCCAGCTCACCTTTCGGACCGGGGTCATCTGGAAACACCATATATTTT.

The genes are TRBV7-2 and TRBJ2-3; 8 positions match TRBD1. CDR3 length equals 15 residues. Germline CDR1 SGHTA, CDR2 FQGNSA. V lost 2 bases and J lost 3; bases outside the gene matches: 4. In DNA, the CDR3 is TGTGCCAGCAGCTTAATAGGACAGGGTACAGATACGCAGTATTTT. This translates into CASSLIGQGTDTQYF.

This chain links TRBV2 with TRBJ2-6; possible D gene TRBD2, 6 bases. This CDR3 contains 14 residues. From germline, CDR1 is SNHLY and CDR2 FYNNEI. V dropped 9 bases and J dropped 3 bases, with 12 bases sitting between them. CDR3 DNA sequence: TGTGCCAGTGAAAGGAGGGGTGGGGCCAACGTCCTGACTTTC. This translates into CASERRGGANVLTF.

This sequence joins TRBV28 and TRBJ2-5, with TRBD1 matching over 11 bases. This CDR3 is 15 amino acids long. Germline values: CDR1 MDHEN, CDR2 SYDVKM. The V and J ends lost 6 bases and 4 bases, in that order; junction bases with no gene match: 7. This chain's CDR3 is CASSRSGTGGETQYF. For the CDR3, the DNA is TGTGCCAGCAGCCGTTCCGGGACAGGGGGAGAGACCCAGTACTTC.

The genes are TRBV6-2 or TRBV6-3 and TRBJ2-2; TRBD2 aligns across 7 bases. The germline gives CDR1 MNHEY, CDR2 SVGEGT. This CDR3 comprises 16 residues. Trimming removed 3 bases from V and 3 bases from J; junction bases left unmatched: 7. The CDR3 region has the DNA TGTGCCAGCAGTTATTCGAGGGGAGGGGACACCGGGGAGCTGTTTTTT. It specifies CASSYSRGGDTGELFF.

The gene calls are TRBV5-4 and TRBJ2-3; TRBD1 matches 9 bases. Germline V lookup: CDR1 SGHNT, CDR2 YYREEE (reference sequence). With V trimmed by 4 bases and J by 0 bases, 6 bases remained unmatched. This CDR3 has 16 amino acids. CDR3 nucleotide sequence: TGTGCCAGCAGCGATGGGACAGGGACTAGCACAGATACGCAGTATTTT. The encoded protein is CASSDGTGTSTDTQYF.

To note about this clone: The sample contains more than one DNA sequence encoding this CDR3. The genes are TRBV28 and TRBJ2-1, with 11 bases identical to TRBD2. V gave up 5 bases and J gave up 4 bases; unmatched junction bases: 4. The germline gives CDR1 MDHEN, CDR2 SYDVKM. The CDR3 spans 15 residues. The CDR3 region is CASSPTSGAYNEQFF. CDR3 DNA: TGTGCCAGCAGTCCGACTAGCGGGGCGTACAATGAGCAGTTCTTC.

This clone was seen only a few times. The chain recombines TRBV5-5 with TRBJ1-1; TRBD1 agrees at 9 bases. Germline V lookup: CDR1 SGHKS, CDR2 YYEKEE (reference sequence). This CDR3 contains 14 residues. J was trimmed by 7 bases and V by 5 bases; bases with no gene match: 9. The CDR3: CASSRQGVQGEAFF. The CDR3 nucleotides are TGTGCCAGCAGTCGACAGGGGGTACAAGGTGAAGCTTTCTTT. The entire variable domain, with the rest obtained from reference TRBV5-5 and TRBJ1-1, is as follows: DAGVTQSPTHLIKTRGQQVTLRCSPISGHKSVSWYQQVLGQGPQFIFQYYEKEERGRGNFPDRFSARQFPNYSSELNVNALLLGDSALYLCASSRQGVQGEAFFGQGTRLTVV.